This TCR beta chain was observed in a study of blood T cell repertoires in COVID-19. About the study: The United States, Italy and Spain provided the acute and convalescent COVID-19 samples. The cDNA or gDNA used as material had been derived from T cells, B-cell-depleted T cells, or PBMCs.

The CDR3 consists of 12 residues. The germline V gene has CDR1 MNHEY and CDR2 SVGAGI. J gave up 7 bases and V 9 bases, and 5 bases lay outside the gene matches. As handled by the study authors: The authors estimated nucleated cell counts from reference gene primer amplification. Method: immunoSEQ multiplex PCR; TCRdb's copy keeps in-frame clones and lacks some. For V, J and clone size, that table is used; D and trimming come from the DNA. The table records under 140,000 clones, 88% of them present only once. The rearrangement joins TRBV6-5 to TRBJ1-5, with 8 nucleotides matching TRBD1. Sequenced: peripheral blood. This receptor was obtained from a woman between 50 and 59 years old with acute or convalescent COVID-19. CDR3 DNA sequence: TGTGCCAGTCGACAGGGGAGCCAGCCCCAGCATTTT. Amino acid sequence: CASRQGSQPQHF.